This T cell receptor (beta chain) came from a study of T cell responses to AZD1222 COVID-19 vaccine. Clones were read by immunoSEQ multiplex PCR, and TCRdb kept only the in-frame ones, dropping some. The table includes approximately 200,000 clones, about 94% detected once. The material sequenced was peripheral blood, taken 28 days after the second dose of the MenACWY control vaccine. The origin of this receptor is an adult who received the MenACWY meningococcal vaccine as a control.

The chain's CDR3 is CASSPHPKGFNQPQHF. The CDR3 coding sequence is TGTGCCAGCAGTCCCCACCCCAAAGGCTTCAATCAGCCCCAGCATTTT. This sequence joins TRBV27 and TRBJ1-5, with D unresolved. V lost 5 bases, J lost 3 bases, and 17 bases lay in between. Looked up from germline, CDR1 is MNHEY and CDR2 is SMNVEV (reference sequence). This CDR3 region has 16 residues.